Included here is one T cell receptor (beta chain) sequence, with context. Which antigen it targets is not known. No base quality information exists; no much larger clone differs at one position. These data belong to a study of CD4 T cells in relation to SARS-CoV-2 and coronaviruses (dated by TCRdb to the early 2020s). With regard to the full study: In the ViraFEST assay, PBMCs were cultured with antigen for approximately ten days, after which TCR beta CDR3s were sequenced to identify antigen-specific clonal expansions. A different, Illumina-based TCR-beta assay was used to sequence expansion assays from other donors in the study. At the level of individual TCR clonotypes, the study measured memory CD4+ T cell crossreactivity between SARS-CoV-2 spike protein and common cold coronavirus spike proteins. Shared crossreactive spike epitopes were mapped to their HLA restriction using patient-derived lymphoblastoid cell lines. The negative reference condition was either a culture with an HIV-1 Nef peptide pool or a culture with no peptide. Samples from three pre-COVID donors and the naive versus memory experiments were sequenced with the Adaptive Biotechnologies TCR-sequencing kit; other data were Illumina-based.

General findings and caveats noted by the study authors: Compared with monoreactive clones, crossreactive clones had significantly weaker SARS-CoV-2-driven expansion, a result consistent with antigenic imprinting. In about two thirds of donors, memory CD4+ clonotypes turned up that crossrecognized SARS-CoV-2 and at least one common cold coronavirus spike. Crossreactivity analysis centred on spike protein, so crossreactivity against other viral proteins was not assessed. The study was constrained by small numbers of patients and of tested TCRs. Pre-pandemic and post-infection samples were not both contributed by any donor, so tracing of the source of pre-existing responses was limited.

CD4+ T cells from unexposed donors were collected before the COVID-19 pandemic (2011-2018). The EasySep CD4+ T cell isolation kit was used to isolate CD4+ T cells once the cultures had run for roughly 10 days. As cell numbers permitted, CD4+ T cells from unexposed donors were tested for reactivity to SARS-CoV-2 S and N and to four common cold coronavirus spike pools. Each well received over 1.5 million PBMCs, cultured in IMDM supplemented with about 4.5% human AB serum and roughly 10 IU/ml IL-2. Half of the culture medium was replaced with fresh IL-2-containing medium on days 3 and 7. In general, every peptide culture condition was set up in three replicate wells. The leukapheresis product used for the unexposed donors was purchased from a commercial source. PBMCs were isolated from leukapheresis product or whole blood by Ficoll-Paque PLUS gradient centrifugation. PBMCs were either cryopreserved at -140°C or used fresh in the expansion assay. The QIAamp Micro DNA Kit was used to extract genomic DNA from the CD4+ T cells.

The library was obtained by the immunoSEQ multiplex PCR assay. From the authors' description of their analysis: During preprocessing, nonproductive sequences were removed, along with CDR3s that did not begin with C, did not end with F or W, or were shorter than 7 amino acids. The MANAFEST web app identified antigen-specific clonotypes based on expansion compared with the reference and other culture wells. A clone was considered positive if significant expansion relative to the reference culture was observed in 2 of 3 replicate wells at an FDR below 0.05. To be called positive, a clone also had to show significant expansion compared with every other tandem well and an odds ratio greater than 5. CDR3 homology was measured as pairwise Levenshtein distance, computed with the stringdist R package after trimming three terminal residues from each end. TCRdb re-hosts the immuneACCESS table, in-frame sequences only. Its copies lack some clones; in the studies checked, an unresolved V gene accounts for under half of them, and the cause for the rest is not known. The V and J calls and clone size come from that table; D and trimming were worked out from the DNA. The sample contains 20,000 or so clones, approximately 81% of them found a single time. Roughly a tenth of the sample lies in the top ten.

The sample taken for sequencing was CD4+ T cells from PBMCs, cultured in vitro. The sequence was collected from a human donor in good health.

The nucleotide sequence is given as TGTGCCAGCAGTTCTCTAGCGGCCTTGCAAGAGACCCAGTACTTC. It translates to CASSSLAALQETQYF. The chain is assembled from TRBV25-1 and TRBJ2-5; the central 7 bases match TRBD2. Compared with germline, V lacks 5 bases and J lacks 2 bases; bases without a gene match: 8. The CDR1 and CDR2 encoded by the germline V gene are MGHDK and SYGVNS. Inclusive of the bounding cysteine and phenylalanine, the CDR3 is 15 residues long. Just the 45-base CDR3 DNA is kept, in frame starting at base 1.